Below, 27 T cell receptor beta chains from the same sample are listed, as sequenced in a study of persistence of HIV-infected CD4 T cells (dated by TCRdb to the early 2020s). The immunoSEQ hsTCRB assay version 4, run in survey mode, was used to sequence TCRbeta repertoires from genomic DNA. In TCRdb, the immuneACCESS table is reduced to in-frame sequences with V and J assigned. These tables do not hold every clone; where another copy was compared, an unresolved V gene accounts for under half, and the others remain unexplained. For this sample the table gives 25,000 to 35,000 clones, of which approximately 85% were detected only once. The biggest ten clones account for roughly 0.86% of the sample. Antigens for these TCRs are unknown. This specimen's treatment or condition label, interpreted: suppressive antiretroviral therapy. Lysates of CMV-infected fibroblasts were used at approximately 10 ug/mL for cell stimulation. Nonresponding CD40L-negative CD69-negative CD45RO-high memory CD4+ T cells were sorted as memory populations depleted of antigen-responding cells.

The specimen comprised CD4+ T cells sorted from PBMCs after roughly 18-hour stimulation, sampled from a patient who received antiretroviral therapy. According to the study, the label for this sample's cell subset or site signals: CD40L-CD69- CD45RO-high memory CD4 T cells not responding to CMV lysate. Receptors originate from an adult man with HIV who was CMV-seropositive.

This clone appeared once. This rearrangement joins TRBV6-1 to TRBJ1-1, with no clear D. The ends were cut back, 2 bases at V and 11 bases at J, with 6 bases in the middle. The CDR3 covers 10 residues. The germline CDR1 and CDR2 sequences are MNHNS and SASEGT. CDR3 DNA: TGTGCCAGCAGTGAACTGCGGGCTTTCTTT. It translates to CASSELRAFF.

This chain connects TRBV7-9 to TRBJ2-7; D is unresolved. The length of the CDR3 is 11 residues. The V and J ends lost 5 bases and 0 bases respectively, with 2 bases between them. CDR1 SEHNR and CDR2 FQNEAQ come from the germline V gene (reference sequence). CDR3 region: CASSVSYEQYF. For the CDR3, the DNA is TGTGCCAGCAGCGTCTCCTACGAGCAGTACTTC. Combining the CDR3 with reference TRBV7-9 and TRBJ2-7 gives the whole variable domain DTGVSQNPRHKITKRGQNVTFRCDPISEHNRLYWYRQTLGQGPEFLTYFQNEAQLEKSRLLSDRFSAERPKGSFSTLEIQRTEQGDSAMYLCASSVSYEQYFGPGTRLTVT.

The chain has TRBV6-5 and TRBJ1-2; D is ambiguous. Germline CDR1 MNHEY, CDR2 SVGAGI. Trimming removed 8 bases at V and 7 bases at J, with 14 bases between. This CDR3 has 12 residues. The DNA of the CDR3 is TGTGCCAGCGCCCGACTATCGAGTGGCTACACCTTC. Encoded protein: CASARLSSGYTF.

This clone was seen only once. CDR3 bases: TGTGCCAGCAGTGAAGGGACAGCATTATACAATGAGCAGTTCTTC. Its protein is CASSEGTALYNEQFF. The V call is TRBV2, the J call TRBJ2-1, with a tentative D call TRBD1 (6 bases). This CDR3 is built from 15 residues. Trimming removed 1 base from V and 4 bases from J, with 11 bases in between. CDR1 is SNHLY and CDR2 is FYNNEI in the germline V gene.

The chain links TRBV5-6 to TRBJ1-5; 7 nucleotides align to TRBD1. The ends lost 4 bases at V and 5 bases at J; junction bases unmatched: 6. This CDR3 region has 14 residues. CDR1 and CDR2 (germline): SGHDT, YYEEEE. This CDR3 is CASSHTGEYQPQHF. CDR3 sequence (DNA): TGTGCCAGCAGCCATACAGGGGAGTATCAGCCCCAGCATTTT.

This chain links TRBV3-1 (or the pseudogene TRBV3-2) with TRBJ1-6; TRBD1 might be the D (5 bases). CDR1 LGHDT and CDR2 YNNKEL come from the germline V gene (reference sequence). This CDR3 has 12 amino acids. Trimming cost V 4 bases and J 14 bases, with 12 bases left between them. CDR3: CASSRQGLALHF. DNA of the CDR3: TGTGCCAGCAGCCGCCAGGGTTTAGCCCTCCACTTT.

The V gene is TRBV11-3, the J gene TRBJ1-2; D not certain. The germline V gene encodes CDR1 SGHNT and CDR2 YENEEA. The CDR3 extends over 12 amino acids. The V end lost 0 bases, the J end lost 10 bases, and 9 bases lay between the germline ends. The CDR3 loop reads CASSLDGVDYTF. For the CDR3, the DNA is TGTGCCAGCAGCTTAGATGGAGTAGACTACACCTTC.

This clone was seen only once. The chain recombines TRBV7-2 with TRBJ1-2, with D maybe TRBD1 (6 bases). Germline V gene lookup returns CDR1 SGHTA and CDR2 FQGNSA. The CDR3 spans 14 residues. V was pared by 4 bases and J by 2 bases, with 11 bases between. Here the CDR3 reads CASSSGTPNYGYTF. CDR3 nucleotide sequence: TGTGCCAGCAGCTCCGGGACACCCAACTATGGCTACACCTTC.

V is TRBV2 and J is TRBJ2-7; D possibly corresponds to TRBD1 (5 bases). The CDR3 sequence is 12 residues long. Trimming left V 5 bases short and J 3 bases short, with 8 bases between. In germline, CDR1 is SNHLY, CDR2 FYNNEI. The DNA of the CDR3 is TGTGCCAGCAGTTTACAGGACTACGAGCAGTACTTC. It specifies CASSLQDYEQYF.

The chain employs TRBV7-6 and TRBJ2-2; maybe TRBD1 (6 bases). Germline lookup yields CDR1 SGHVS and CDR2 FNYEAQ. This CDR3 contains 17 residues. V gave up 6 bases and J gave up 8 bases, with 25 bases separating them. This chain's CDR3 is CASRSSLAIGGLGELFF. In DNA form, the CDR3 reads TGTGCCAGCAGATCCTCACTGGCTATAGGGGGATTGGGGGAGCTGTTTTTT.

This clone was seen once. The genes are TRBV7-8 and TRBJ2-3; 8 bases line up with TRBD2. Trimming cost V 1 base and J 6 bases; bases outside gene matches: 6. Germline V CDR1 and CDR2: SGHVS, FQNEAQ. The CDR3 runs to 15 residues. The CDR3 spells CASSLVGTRKDTQYF. The CDR3 DNA is TGTGCCAGCAGCTTAGTTGGGACTAGGAAGGATACGCAGTATTTT. Combining the CDR3 with reference TRBV7-8 and TRBJ2-3 gives the whole variable domain GAGVSQSPRYKVAKRGQDVALRCDPISGHVSLFWYQQALGQGPEFLTYFQNEAQLDKSGLPSDRFFAERPEGSVSTLKIQRTQQEDSAVYLCASSLVGTRKDTQYFGPGTRLTVL.

The chain uses TRBV7-3 and TRBJ2-1; tentatively, D is TRBD2 (5 bases). The CDR3 has 15 amino acids. Germline lookup yields CDR1 SGHTA and CDR2 FQGTGA. V gave up 5 bases and J gave up 0 bases, with 11 bases separating them. The DNA of the CDR3 is TGTGCCAGCAGCCCCTATACTAGCTCCTACAATGAGCAGTTCTTC. Protein: CASSPYTSSYNEQFF. The full variable domain, completed using reference TRBV7-3 and TRBJ2-1, is GAGVSQTPSNKVTEKGKYVELRCDPISGHTALYWYRQSLGQGPEFLIYFQGTGAADDSGLPNDRFFAVRPEGSVSTLKIQRTERGDSAVYLCASSPYTSSYNEQFFGPGTRLTVL.

The chain has TRBV6-1 and TRBJ2-7; D gene ambiguous. The CDR3 covers 11 residues. V was shortened by 6 bases and J by 5 bases, with 8 bases between the two germline ends. Per germline, CDR1 MNHNS and CDR2 SASEGT. As DNA, the CDR3 is TGTGCCAGCAGCGGGTTCGACGAGCAGTACTTC. This gives the protein CASSGFDEQYF.

V is TRBV30 and J is TRBJ1-1, with D possibly TRBD1 on 5 matching bases. The germline V gene has CDR1 GTSNPN and CDR2 SVGIG (reference sequence). The CDR3 is 14 amino acids. The V and J ends lost 3 bases and 4 bases respectively, with 15 bases between them. Here the CDR3 DNA reads TGTGCCTGGAGCTATAGTCGGGGGACCACTGAAGCTTTCTTT. Amino acids: CAWSYSRGTTEAFF. The full variable domain, completed using reference TRBV30 and TRBJ1-1, is SQTIHQWPATLVQPVGSPLSLECTVEGTSNPNLYWYRQAAGRGLQLLFYSVGIGQISSEVPQNLSASRPQDRQFILSSKKLLLSDSGFYLCAWSYSRGTTEAFFGQGTRLTVV.

This chain links TRBV27 with TRBJ2-4, with D perhaps matching TRBD2 (6 bases). The ends were cut back, 0 bases at V and 0 bases at J, with 12 bases in the middle. This CDR3 is built from 17 residues. The germline CDR1 and CDR2 sequences are MNHEY and SMNVEV (reference sequence). The CDR3 region is CASSLSEGKLAKNIQYF. In DNA form, the CDR3 reads TGTGCCAGCAGTTTATCGGAGGGAAAGCTAGCCAAAAACATTCAGTACTTC.

This clone turned up a few times. This sequence joins TRBV10-3 and TRBJ1-2, with 10 bases fitting TRBD1. CDR3 size: 14 residues. Germline loops: CDR1 ENHRY, CDR2 SYGVKD. Trimming cost V 7 bases and J 5 bases; bases outside gene matches: 7. CDR3 sequence (DNA): TGTGCCATCACCAAGACAGGGGGCGCATATGGCTACACCTTC. Its protein is CAITKTGGAYGYTF.

This clone was counted only a few times. The chain combines TRBV18 with TRBJ2-7; 10 nucleotides match TRBD1. Germline CDR1 reads KGHSH; CDR2 reads LQKENI. The CDR3 is made up of 14 amino acids. V trimming: 3 bases; J trimming: 6 bases; junction bases outside the gene matches: 5. The CDR3 is CASSPGQGEREQYF. The CDR3 bases are TGTGCCAGCTCACCCGGACAGGGGGAACGCGAGCAGTACTTC.

The rearrangement joins TRBV6-1 to TRBJ1-2; D remains unclear. Germline values: CDR1 MNHNS, CDR2 SASEGT. There are 13 residues in the CDR3. Between the trimmed V and J ends, which lost 3 bases and 4 bases, there was a span of 9 bases. The CDR3 coding sequence is TGTGCCAGCAGTGAGCACCAGACCTATGGCTACACCTTC. Translating gives CASSEHQTYGYTF.

The chain recombines TRBV30 with TRBJ1-5; D call uncertain. CDR3 length: 12 residues. Germline V CDR1 and CDR2: GTSNPN, SVGIG (reference sequence). The germline V and J ends were trimmed by 5 bases and 4 bases, with 9 bases remaining between them. The CDR3 loop reads CAWAAVNQPQHF. The CDR3 DNA is TGTGCCTGGGCGGCAGTGAATCAGCCCCAGCATTTT.

This chain joins TRBV19 and TRBJ1-5; D unclear. The germline V and J ends were trimmed by 3 bases and 1 base, with 16 bases remaining between them. CDR1 is LNHDA and CDR2 is SQIVND in the germline V gene (reference sequence). The CDR3 has 17 residues. The CDR3 loop is CASSMGRVVTSNQPQHF. In DNA form, the CDR3 reads TGTGCCAGTAGTATGGGAAGGGTGGTTACGAGCAATCAGCCCCAGCATTTT.

As regards this clone: This sample also contains other DNA sequences that code for the same CDR3. This chain links TRBV18 with TRBJ1-1, with 8 bases fitting TRBD1. The CDR3 is 13 residues long. V shed 3 bases and J 3 bases; nucleotides not matched to a gene: 0. Germline assignment: CDR1 KGHSH and CDR2 LQKENI. CDR3 in DNA: TGTGCCAGCTCACCGACAGGGGACACTGAAGCTTTCTTT. It yields the protein CASSPTGDTEAFF.

This clone has just a few counts. The V and J genes are TRBV6-1 and TRBJ1-2; no firm D call. V gave up 1 base and J gave up 4 bases, with 7 bases separating them. Per germline, CDR1 MNHNS and CDR2 SASEGT. The CDR3 contains 13 residues. The DNA of the CDR3 is TGTGCCAGCAGTGAAGGACTGCCCTATGGCTACACCTTC. Protein sequence: CASSEGLPYGYTF.

V is TRBV6-5 and J is TRBJ2-6, with 8 bases lining up with TRBD1. The length of the CDR3 is 14 residues. J lost 3 bases, V lost 6 bases, and 1 base had no gene match. CDR1 is MNHEY, CDR2 SVGAGI, per germline. The DNA for the CDR3 is TGTGCCAGCAGGGACAGGGTTGGGGCCAACGTCCTGACTTTC. This encodes CASRDRVGANVLTF.

The gene calls are TRBV2 and TRBJ1-4; D call uncertain. The CDR3 spans 13 residues. Germline V gives CDR1 SNHLY, CDR2 FYNNEI. Trimming cost V 5 bases and J 2 bases, with 6 bases left between them. The CDR3 nucleotides are TGTGCCAGCAGTTTTACCACTAATGAAAAACTGTTTTTT. Its protein is CASSFTTNEKLFF.

V is TRBV6-6 and J is TRBJ1-5; possibly TRBD1 for D (6 bases). The germline V and J ends were trimmed by 6 bases and 3 bases, with 12 bases remaining between them. Germline assignment: CDR1 MNHNY and CDR2 SVGAGI (reference sequence). The CDR3 extends over 14 amino acids. CDR3 residues: CASSFYRANQPQHF. CDR3 coding DNA: TGTGCCAGCAGCTTTTACAGGGCCAATCAGCCCCAGCATTTT.

The chain links TRBV7-2 to TRBJ2-7, with 7 bases matching TRBD1. Per germline, CDR1 SGHTA and CDR2 FQGNSA. The V gene end was trimmed by 5 bases and the J gene end by 1 base; junction bases not matched to a gene: 8. The CDR3 is 15 residues long. In DNA form, the CDR3 reads TGTGCCAGCAGCCCACGTGGGACAGCGTCCTACGAGCAGTACTTC. Amino acids: CASSPRGTASYEQYF.

The chain couples TRBV15 to TRBJ2-3, with D unresolved. CDR3 length equals 14 residues. Germline V gene data show CDR1 as LNHNV and CDR2 as YYDKDF (reference sequence). Trimming removed 1 base at V and 0 bases at J, with 5 bases between. The CDR3 region is CATSRVGSTDTQYF. The DNA for the CDR3 is TGTGCCACCAGCAGAGTCGGGAGCACAGATACGCAGTATTTT.